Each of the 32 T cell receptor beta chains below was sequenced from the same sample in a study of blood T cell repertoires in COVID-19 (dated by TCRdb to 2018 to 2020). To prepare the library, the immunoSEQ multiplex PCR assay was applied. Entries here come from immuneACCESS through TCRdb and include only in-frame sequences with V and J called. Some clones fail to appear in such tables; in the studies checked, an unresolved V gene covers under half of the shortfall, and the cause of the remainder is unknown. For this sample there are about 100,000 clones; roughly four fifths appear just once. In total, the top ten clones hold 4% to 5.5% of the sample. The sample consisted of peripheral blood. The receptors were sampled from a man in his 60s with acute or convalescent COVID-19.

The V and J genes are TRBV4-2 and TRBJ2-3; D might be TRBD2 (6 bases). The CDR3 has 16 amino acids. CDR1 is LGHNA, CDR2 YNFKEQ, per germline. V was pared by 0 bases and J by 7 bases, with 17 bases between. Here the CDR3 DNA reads TGTGCCAGCAGCCAAGAGGGGACTCTCCGGGGAAATACGCAGTATTTT. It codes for CASSQEGTLRGNTQYF.

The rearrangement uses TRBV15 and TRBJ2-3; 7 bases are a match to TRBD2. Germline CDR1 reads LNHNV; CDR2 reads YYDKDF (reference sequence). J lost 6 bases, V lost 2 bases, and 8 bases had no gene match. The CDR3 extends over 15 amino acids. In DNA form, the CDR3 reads TGTGCCACCAGCAGAACCCGGGGGGAATCCGATACGCAGTATTTT. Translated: CATSRTRGESDTQYF.

The CDR3 DNA reads TGTGCCAGCAGCGTAGATGGCTTTTGGGCCAACGTCCTGACTTTC. Its protein product is CASSVDGFWANVLTF. This chain connects TRBV9 to TRBJ2-6; D unclear. Between the trimmed V and J ends, which lost 0 bases and 5 bases, there was a span of 9 bases. CDR3 length: 15 amino acids. Germline CDR1 is SGDLS and CDR2 is YYNGEE.

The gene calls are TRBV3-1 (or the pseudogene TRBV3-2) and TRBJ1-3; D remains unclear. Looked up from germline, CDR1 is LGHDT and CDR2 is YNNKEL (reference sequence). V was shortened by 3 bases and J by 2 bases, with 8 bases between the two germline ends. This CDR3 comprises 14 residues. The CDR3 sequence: CASSQGGTGNTIYF. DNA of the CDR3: TGTGCCAGCAGCCAGGGAGGGACTGGAAACACCATATATTTT.

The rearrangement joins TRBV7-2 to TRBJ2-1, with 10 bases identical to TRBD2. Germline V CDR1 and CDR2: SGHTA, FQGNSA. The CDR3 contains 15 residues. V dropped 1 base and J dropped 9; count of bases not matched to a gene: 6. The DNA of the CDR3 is TGTGCCAGCAGCTTAGGGCTAGCGGGAGAAGTTGAGCAGTTCTTC. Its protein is CASSLGLAGEVEQFF.

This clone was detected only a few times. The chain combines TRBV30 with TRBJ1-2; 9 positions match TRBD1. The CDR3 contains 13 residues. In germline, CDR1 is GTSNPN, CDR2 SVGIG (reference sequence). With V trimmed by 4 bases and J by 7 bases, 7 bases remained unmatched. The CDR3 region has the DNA TGTGCCTGGAAGTACGGGACAGGGACTGGCTACACCTTC. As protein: CAWKYGTGTGYTF.

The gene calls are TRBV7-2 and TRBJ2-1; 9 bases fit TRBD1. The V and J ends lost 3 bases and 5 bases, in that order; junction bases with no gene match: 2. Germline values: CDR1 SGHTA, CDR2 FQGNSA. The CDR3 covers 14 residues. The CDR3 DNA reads TGTGCCAGCAGCTTTGGGACAGGGAACAATGAGCAGTTCTTC. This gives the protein CASSFGTGNNEQFF.

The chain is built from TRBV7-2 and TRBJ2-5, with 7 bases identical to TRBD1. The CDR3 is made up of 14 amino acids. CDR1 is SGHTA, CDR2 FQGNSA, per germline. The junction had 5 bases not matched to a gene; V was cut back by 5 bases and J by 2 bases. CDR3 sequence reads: CASSAPGQQETQYF. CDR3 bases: TGTGCCAGCAGCGCACCGGGACAGCAAGAGACCCAGTACTTC.

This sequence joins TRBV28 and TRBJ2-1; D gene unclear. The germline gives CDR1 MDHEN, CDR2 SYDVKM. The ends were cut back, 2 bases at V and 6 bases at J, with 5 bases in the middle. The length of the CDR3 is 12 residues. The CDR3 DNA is TGTGCCAGCAGTTTACTTTCCAATGAGCAGTTCTTC. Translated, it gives CASSLLSNEQFF.

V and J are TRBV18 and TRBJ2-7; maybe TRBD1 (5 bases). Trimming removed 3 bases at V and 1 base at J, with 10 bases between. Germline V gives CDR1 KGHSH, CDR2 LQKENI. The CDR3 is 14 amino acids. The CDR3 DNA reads TGTGCCAGCTCACCCCAGGACATTTCCTACGAGCAGTACTTC. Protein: CASSPQDISYEQYF.

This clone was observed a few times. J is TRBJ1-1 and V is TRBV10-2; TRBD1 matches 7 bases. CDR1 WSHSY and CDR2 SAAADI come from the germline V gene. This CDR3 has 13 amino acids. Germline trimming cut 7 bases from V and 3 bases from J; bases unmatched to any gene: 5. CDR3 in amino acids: CASKIDRDTEAFF. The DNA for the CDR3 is TGCGCCAGCAAAATAGACAGGGACACTGAAGCTTTCTTT.

The CDR3 loop reads CASSAQRTQHDNEQFF. In DNA, the CDR3 is TGTGCCAGCAGTGCTCAGCGGACCCAGCATGACAATGAGCAGTTCTTC. This chain connects TRBV2 to TRBJ2-1; TRBD2 is a possible D gene (5 bases). V dropped 4 bases and J dropped 5 bases, with 18 bases sitting between them. This CDR3 is 16 amino acids long. The germline V gene has CDR1 SNHLY and CDR2 FYNNEI.

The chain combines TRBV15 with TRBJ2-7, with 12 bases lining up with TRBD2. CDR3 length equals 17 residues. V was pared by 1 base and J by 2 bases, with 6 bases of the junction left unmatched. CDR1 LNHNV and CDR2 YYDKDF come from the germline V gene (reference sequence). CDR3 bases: TGTGCCACCAGCAGAGCCCGAACTAGCGGGGGGACCTACGAGCAGTACTTC. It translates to CATSRARTSGGTYEQYF. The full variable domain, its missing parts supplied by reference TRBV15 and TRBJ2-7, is DAMVIQNPRYQVTQFGKPVTLSCSQTLNHNVMYWYQQKSSQAPKLLFHYYDKDFNNEADTPDNFQSRRPNTSFCFLDIRSPGLGDTAMYLCATSRARTSGGTYEQYFGPGTRLTVT.

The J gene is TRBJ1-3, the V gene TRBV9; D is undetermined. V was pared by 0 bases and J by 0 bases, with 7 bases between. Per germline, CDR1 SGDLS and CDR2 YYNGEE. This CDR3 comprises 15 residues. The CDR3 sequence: CASSVGGFSGNTIYF. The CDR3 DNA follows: TGTGCCAGCAGCGTAGGCGGATTCTCTGGAAACACCATATATTTT. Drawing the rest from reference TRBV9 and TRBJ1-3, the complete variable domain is DSGVTQTPKHLITATGQRVTLRCSPRSGDLSVYWYQQSLDQGLQFLIQYYNGEERAKGNILERFSAQQFPDLHSELNLSSLELGDSALYFCASSVGGFSGNTIYFGEGSWLTVV.

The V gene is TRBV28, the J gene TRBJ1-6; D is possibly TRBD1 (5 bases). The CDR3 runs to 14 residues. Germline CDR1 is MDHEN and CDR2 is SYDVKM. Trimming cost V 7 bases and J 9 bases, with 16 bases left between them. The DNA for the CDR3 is TGTGCCAGCACCAGGGTGGTTTTAGGTTCACCCCTCCACTTT. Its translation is CASTRVVLGSPLHF. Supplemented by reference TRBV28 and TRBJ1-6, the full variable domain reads DVKVTQSSRYLVKRTGEKVFLECVQDMDHENMFWYRQDPGLGLRLIYFSYDVKMKEKGDIPEGYSVSREKKERFSLILESASTNQTSMYLCASTRVVLGSPLHFGNGTRLTVT.

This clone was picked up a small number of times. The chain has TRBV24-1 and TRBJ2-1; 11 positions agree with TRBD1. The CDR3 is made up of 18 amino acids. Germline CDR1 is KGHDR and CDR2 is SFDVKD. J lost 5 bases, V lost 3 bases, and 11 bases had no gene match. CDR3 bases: TGTGCCACCAGTGATCCCGCCCCGGACAGGGGGCTGGACAATGAGCAGTTCTTC. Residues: CATSDPAPDRGLDNEQFF.

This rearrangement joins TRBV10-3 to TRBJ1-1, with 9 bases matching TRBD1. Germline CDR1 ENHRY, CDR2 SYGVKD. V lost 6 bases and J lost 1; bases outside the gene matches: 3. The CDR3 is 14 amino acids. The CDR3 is CAIRSQGANTEAFF. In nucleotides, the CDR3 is TGTGCCATCAGATCACAGGGGGCGAACACTGAAGCTTTCTTT.

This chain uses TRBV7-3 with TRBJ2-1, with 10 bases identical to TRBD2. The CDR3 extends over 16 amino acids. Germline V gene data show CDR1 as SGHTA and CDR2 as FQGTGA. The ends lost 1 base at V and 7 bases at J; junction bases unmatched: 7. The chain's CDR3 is CASSLNSGGATNEQFF. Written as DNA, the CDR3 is TGTGCCAGCAGCTTAAACAGCGGGGGGGCCACAAATGAGCAGTTCTTC.

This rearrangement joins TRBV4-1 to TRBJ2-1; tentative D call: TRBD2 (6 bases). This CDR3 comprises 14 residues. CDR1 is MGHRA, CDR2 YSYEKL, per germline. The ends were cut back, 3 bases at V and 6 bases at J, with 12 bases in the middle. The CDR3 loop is CASSQPRTINEQFF. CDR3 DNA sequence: TGCGCCAGCAGCCAGCCTCGGACTATCAATGAGCAGTTCTTC.

The CDR3, as DNA: TGTGCCAGCAGCTCTTATCCCCGAGATACGCAGTATTTT. Translation gives CASSSYPRDTQYF. The gene calls are TRBV7-3 and TRBJ2-3; D is unclear. Looked up from germline, CDR1 is SGHTA and CDR2 is FQGTGA. This CDR3 spans 13 amino acids. V lost 4 bases and J lost 5, with 10 bases in between.

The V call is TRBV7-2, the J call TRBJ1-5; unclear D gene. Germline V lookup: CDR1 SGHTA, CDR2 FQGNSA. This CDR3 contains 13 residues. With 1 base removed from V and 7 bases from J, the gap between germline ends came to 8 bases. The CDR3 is CASSLDPGQPQHF. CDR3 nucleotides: TGTGCCAGCAGCTTAGATCCAGGACAGCCCCAGCATTTT.

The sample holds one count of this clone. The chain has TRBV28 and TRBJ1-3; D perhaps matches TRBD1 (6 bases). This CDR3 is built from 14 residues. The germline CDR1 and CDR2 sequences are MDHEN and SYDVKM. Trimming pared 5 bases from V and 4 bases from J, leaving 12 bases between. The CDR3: CASSGTTPGNTIYF. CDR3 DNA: TGTGCCAGCAGTGGGACAACCCCAGGAAACACCATATATTTT.

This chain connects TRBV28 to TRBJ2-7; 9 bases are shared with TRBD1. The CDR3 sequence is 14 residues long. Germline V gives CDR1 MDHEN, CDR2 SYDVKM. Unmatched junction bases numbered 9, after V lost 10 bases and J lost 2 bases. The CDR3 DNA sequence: TGTGCCACCCGAGAGACAGGGGGTCCCTACGAGCAGTACTTC. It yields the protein CATRETGGPYEQYF.

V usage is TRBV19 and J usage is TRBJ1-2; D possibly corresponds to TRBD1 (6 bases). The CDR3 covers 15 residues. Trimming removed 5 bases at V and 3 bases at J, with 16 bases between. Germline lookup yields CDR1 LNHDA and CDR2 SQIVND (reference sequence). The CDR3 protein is CASSPQGSGDYGYTF. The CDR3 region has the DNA TGTGCCAGTAGTCCACAGGGTAGTGGAGACTATGGCTACACCTTC.

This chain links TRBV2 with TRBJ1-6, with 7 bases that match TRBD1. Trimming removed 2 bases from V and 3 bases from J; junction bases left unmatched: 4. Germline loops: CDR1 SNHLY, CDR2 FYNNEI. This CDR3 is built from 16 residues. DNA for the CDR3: TGTGCCAGCAGTGAATCTTCAGGGGGCTATAATTCACCCCTCCACTTT. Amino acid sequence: CASSESSGGYNSPLHF.

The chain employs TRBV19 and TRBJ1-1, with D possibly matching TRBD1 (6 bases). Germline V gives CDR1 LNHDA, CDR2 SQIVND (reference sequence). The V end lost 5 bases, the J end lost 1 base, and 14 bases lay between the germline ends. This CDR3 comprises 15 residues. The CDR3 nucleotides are TGTGCCAGTAGTCGTTCGGTGACAGGGAACACTGAAGCTTTCTTT. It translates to CASSRSVTGNTEAFF.

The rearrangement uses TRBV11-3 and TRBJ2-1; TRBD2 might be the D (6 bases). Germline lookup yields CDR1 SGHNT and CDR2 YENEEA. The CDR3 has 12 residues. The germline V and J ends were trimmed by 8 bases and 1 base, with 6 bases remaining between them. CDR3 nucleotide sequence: TGTGCCAGCGGGGGGTCCTACAATGAGCAGTTCTTC. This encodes CASGGSYNEQFF.

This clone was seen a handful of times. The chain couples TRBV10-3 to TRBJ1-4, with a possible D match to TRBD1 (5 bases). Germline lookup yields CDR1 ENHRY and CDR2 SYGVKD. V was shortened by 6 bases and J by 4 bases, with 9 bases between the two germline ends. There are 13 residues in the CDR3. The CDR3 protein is CAIRDTNNEKLFF. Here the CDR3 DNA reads TGTGCCATCAGGGACACGAATAATGAAAAACTGTTTTTT.

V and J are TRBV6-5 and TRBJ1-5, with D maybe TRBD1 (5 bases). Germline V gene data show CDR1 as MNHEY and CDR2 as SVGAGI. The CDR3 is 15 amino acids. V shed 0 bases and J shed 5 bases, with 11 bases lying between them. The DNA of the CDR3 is TGTGCCAGCAGTTACTCCTTAGACAGATATCAGCCCCAGCATTTT. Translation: CASSYSLDRYQPQHF.

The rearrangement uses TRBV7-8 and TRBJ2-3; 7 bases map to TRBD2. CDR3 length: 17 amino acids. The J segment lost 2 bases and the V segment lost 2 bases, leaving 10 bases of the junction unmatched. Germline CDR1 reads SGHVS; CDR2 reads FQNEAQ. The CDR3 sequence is CASSLRRGGLFTDTQYF. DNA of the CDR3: TGTGCCAGCAGCTTAAGGCGCGGGGGACTCTTCACAGATACGCAGTATTTT.

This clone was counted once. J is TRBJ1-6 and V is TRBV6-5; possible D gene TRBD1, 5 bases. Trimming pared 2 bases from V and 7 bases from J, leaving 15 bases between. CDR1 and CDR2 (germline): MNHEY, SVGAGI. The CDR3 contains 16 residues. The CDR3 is CASSYKGIEKNSPLHF. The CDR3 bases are TGTGCCAGCAGTTACAAGGGGATCGAGAAGAATTCACCCCTCCACTTT.

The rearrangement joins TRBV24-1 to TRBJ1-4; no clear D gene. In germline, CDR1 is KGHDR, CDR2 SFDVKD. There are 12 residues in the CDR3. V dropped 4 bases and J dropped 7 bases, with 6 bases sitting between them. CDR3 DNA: TGTGCCACCAGTGAACGGGGTGAAAAACTGTTTTTT. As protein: CATSERGEKLFF.